This T cell receptor (beta chain) came from a study of technical replicates of blood from a few donors (dated by TCRdb to the late 2010s). Libraries were constructed by the immunoSEQ multiplex PCR assay. Entries here come from immuneACCESS through TCRdb and include only in-frame sequences with V and J called. Some clones fail to appear in such tables; in the studies checked, an unresolved V gene covers under half of the shortfall, and the cause of the remainder is unknown. Counted in this sample were some 70,000 clones; approximately 97% of them appeared once. The ten largest clones take up approximately 0.25% of the sample. The CDR3, cysteine through phenylalanine, is 13 amino acids long. Only CDR3 DNA remains: 39 bases, in frame from the first base. Trimming removed 4 bases from V and 6 bases from J; the gene matches leave 3 bases unexplained. Reading the germline V gene gives CDR1 MGHRA and CDR2 YSYEKL.

Details on this clone: It lacks a known antigen. Per-base qualities were not stored, and no clone one base away is much larger.

Sequencing was performed on T cells isolated from PBMCs. The chain joins TRBV4-1 to TRBJ2-1, and 7 junctional nucleotides match TRBD1. This TCR was recovered from a human donor in good health. The CDR3 region: CASSRAGGNEQFF. Here is the DNA: TGCGCCAGCAGCCGAGCAGGGGGCAATGAGCAGTTCTTC.